A single sample gave rise to the 30 T cell receptor beta chains below, sequenced in a study of blood T cells in healthy people across ages (dated by TCRdb to about 2015). The library was produced with 5' RACE. The listed sequencing device is Illumina HiSeq 2500. A second PCR of about 7 to 12 cycles was run with a J-beta primer mix and a sample-barcoded 5' primer. The public reads were reanalyzed by TCRdb: fastp trimming at Q25, MiXCR alignment, in-frame beta chains only. Every CDR3 protein is listed once, alongside the most common genes and DNA of its rows. A total of approximately 800,000 distinct CDR3 sequences appear in this sample, around a quarter of them only once. The ten largest account for under 4.5% of the sample. The data were also submitted as part of a second study, on T cells of mothers and their children.

The sample taken for sequencing was blood. These TCRs come from a boy between 10 and 17 years old in good health.

The chain employs TRBV6-5 and TRBJ1-2, with D hard to call. CDR1 and CDR2 (germline): MNHEY, SVGAGI. Trimming shortened V by 5 bases and J by 5 bases, and 18 bases separated the two germline ends. This CDR3 contains 15 residues. CDR3 DNA sequence: TGTGCCAGCAGTAGGGATCGGATTCAGGCGTATGGCTACACCTTC. It specifies CASSRDRIQAYGYTF.

In this sample, this clonotype turned up a few times. CDR3 sequence (DNA): TGTGCCAGCAGCTTAGAGTCGTCGGGGCTTATCTCCTACGAGCAGTACTTC. This translates into CASSLESSGLISYEQYF. V usage is TRBV7-9 and J usage is TRBJ2-7, with D possibly called TRBD1 or TRBD2 (5 bases each). The V end lost 1 base, the J end lost 0 bases, and 16 bases lay between the germline ends. CDR3 length: 17 amino acids. From germline, CDR1 is SEHNR and CDR2 FQNEAQ (reference sequence).

This clonotype was counted between two and nine times. The V and J genes are TRBV20-1 and TRBJ2-3; D ambiguous. Germline V gives CDR1 DFQATT, CDR2 SNEGSKA (reference sequence). V lost 7 bases and J lost 1, with 12 bases in between. CDR3 length: 13 amino acids. CDR3 in amino acids: CSVFPPGTDTQYF. The CDR3 DNA reads as TGCAGTGTTTTCCCACCGGGCACAGATACGCAGTATTTT.

This sequence joins TRBV7-9 and TRBJ2-1, with 10 positions matching TRBD2. Germline V lookup: CDR1 SEHNR, CDR2 FQNEAQ (reference sequence). V lost 10 bases and J lost 1; bases outside the gene matches: 13. The CDR3 runs 17 residues. Written as DNA, the CDR3 is TGTGCCATCCCCCTGGTAGGGACTAGCGATTCCTACAATGAGCAGTTCTTC. This translates into CAIPLVGTSDSYNEQFF.

The sample holds a few counts of this clonotype. V usage is TRBV10-3 and J usage is TRBJ2-7; 9 nucleotides line up with TRBD1. This CDR3 has 16 amino acids. The ends lost 3 bases at V and 0 bases at J; junction bases unmatched: 6. The V gene's germline CDR1 is ENHRY and CDR2 SYGVKD. This CDR3 is CAISDRTGASSYEQYF. CDR3 nucleotides: TGTGCCATCAGTGATCGGACAGGGGCGAGCTCCTACGAGCAGTACTTC.

This clonotype was counted ten times or more. CDR3 bases: TGCAGTGCGCAGGACAGGGGGAGCTCCTACGAGCAGTACTTC. Translation gives CSAQDRGSSYEQYF. The chain uses TRBV20-1 and TRBJ2-7; TRBD1 matches at 10 bases. The trim removed 6 bases at V and 0 bases at J, leaving 5 bases unmatched. Germline lookup yields CDR1 DFQATT and CDR2 SNEGSKA (reference sequence). This CDR3 comprises 14 residues.

The chain links TRBV5-1 to TRBJ1-2; 8 positions match TRBD1. Germline V gives CDR1 SGHRS, CDR2 YFSETQ. The V gene end was trimmed by 5 bases and the J gene end by 6 bases; junction bases not matched to a gene: 9. This CDR3 has 14 residues. The CDR3 region has the DNA TGCGCCAGCAGTCCACAGGGGGATATACATGGCTACACCTTC. Amino acids: CASSPQGDIHGYTF.

The rearrangement joins TRBV9 to TRBJ2-1; 9 bases line up with TRBD2. The CDR3 loop spans 15 amino acids. Looked up from germline, CDR1 is SGDLS and CDR2 is YYNGEE. Trimming took 2 bases from V and 2 from J; bases not matched to a gene: 2. The CDR3 sequence is CASSVRGGTYNEQFF. In DNA, the CDR3 is TGTGCCAGCAGCGTGCGGGGGGGTACCTACAATGAGCAGTTCTTC.

This clonotype was observed a few times. V and J are TRBV7-8 and TRBJ2-3; D could derive from TRBD1 or TRBD2 (6 bases each). The CDR3 is 15 residues long. The V gene's germline CDR1 is SGHVS and CDR2 FQNEAQ. The germline V and J ends were trimmed by 3 bases and 4 bases, with 14 bases remaining between them. The CDR3 loop reads CASSLSHGGPDTQYF. The CDR3 nucleotides read TGTGCCAGCAGCTTGTCCCACGGGGGCCCAGATACGCAGTATTTT.

In this sample, this clonotype turned up a few times. CDR3 nucleotides: TGCAGCGCCATTTTAAACACTGAAGCTTTCTTT. Residues: CSAILNTEAFF. This chain joins TRBV29-1 and TRBJ1-1; D remains unclear. V lost 7 bases and J 2 bases, leaving 8 bases between the germline ends. The V gene's germline CDR1 is SQVTM and CDR2 ANQGSEA. The CDR3 totals 11 residues.

The chain combines TRBV20-1 with TRBJ2-5, with 8 bases fitting TRBD1. Germline CDR1 and CDR2: DFQATT and SNEGSKA (reference sequence). V trimming: 5 bases; J trimming: 3 bases; junction bases outside the gene matches: 11. CDR3 length equals 15 residues. In DNA, the CDR3 is TGCAGTGCTCTAGACCGGACAGGGCAGGAAGAGACCCAGTACTTC. Amino acid sequence: CSALDRTGQEETQYF.

The chain recombines TRBV5-5 with TRBJ2-5, with D uncertain. V was clipped by 2 bases and J by 4 bases, with 12 bases between them. The CDR3 is 14 amino acids. From germline, CDR1 is SGHKS and CDR2 YYEKEE (reference sequence). Here the CDR3 reads CASSFVGSGETQYF. DNA of the CDR3: TGTGCCAGCAGCTTTGTGGGTTCGGGAGAGACCCAGTACTTC.

This clonotype was seen only a few times. J is TRBJ2-2 and V is TRBV7-3; TRBD2 aligns across 10 bases. From germline, CDR1 is SGHTA and CDR2 FQGTGA. Trimming removed 2 bases from V and 4 bases from J; junction bases left unmatched: 10. CDR3 size: 18 residues. For the CDR3, the DNA is TGTGCCAGCAGCTTATCGGCTGACCTAGCGGGGGTCACCGGGGAGCTGTTTTTT. It codes for CASSLSADLAGVTGELFF.

This clonotype occurred a few times. The chain couples TRBV6-5 to TRBJ1-1; D not resolved. The CDR3 extends over 14 amino acids. Per the germline V gene, CDR1 is MNHEY and CDR2 is SVGAGI. The V gene lost 2 bases and the J gene lost 7 bases, with 14 bases spanning the gap. The CDR3 reads CASSYGVGLGEAFF. In nucleotides, the CDR3 is TGTGCCAGCAGTTACGGGGTAGGGTTGGGTGAAGCTTTCTTT.

The chain uses TRBV7-8 and TRBJ2-5; 11 bases map to TRBD1. Germline CDR1 reads SGHVS; CDR2 reads FQNEAQ. The V and J ends lost 5 bases and 5 bases, in that order; junction bases with no gene match: 10. The CDR3 covers 16 residues. In nucleotides, the CDR3 is TGTGCCAGCAGCCCGGCCGGGACAGGGGGACGGGAGACCCAGTACTTC. Its protein product is CASSPAGTGGRETQYF.

This sequence joins TRBV28 and TRBJ1-2; no clear D gene. Looked up from germline, CDR1 is MDHEN and CDR2 is SYDVKM. The ends were cut back, 7 bases at V and 2 bases at J, with 14 bases in the middle. The length of the CDR3 is 14 residues. The CDR3: CASTAAWQNYGYTF. CDR3 sequence (DNA): TGTGCCAGCACCGCCGCTTGGCAGAACTATGGCTACACCTTC.

In its sample, this clonotype was seen a few times. The rearrangement joins TRBV4-1 to TRBJ2-5; TRBD1 or TRBD2 may be the D gene (5 bases each). The CDR3 totals 15 residues. V was clipped by 2 bases and J by 6 bases, with 16 bases between them. Germline values: CDR1 MGHRA, CDR2 YSYEKL. For the CDR3, the DNA is TGCGCCAGCAGCCAACTCTTGGGGGATGTGAAGACCCAGTACTTC. This sequence encodes CASSQLLGDVKTQYF.

This clonotype was seen more than once but under ten times. The V call is TRBV5-5, the J call TRBJ2-7; D is ambiguous. The germline V and J ends were trimmed by 4 bases and 6 bases, with 23 bases remaining between them. The germline V gene encodes CDR1 SGHKS and CDR2 YYEKEE (reference sequence). The CDR3 contains 16 residues. The CDR3 DNA follows: TGTGCCAGCAGCCCGGGTTCCGGGCCCGCAGGCTTCGAGCAGTACTTC. This translates into CASSPGSGPAGFEQYF.

This clonotype was observed a few times. The CDR3 spells CASSLPTAQETQYF. CDR3 coding DNA: TGTGCCAGCAGCCTCCCGACAGCCCAAGAGACCCAGTACTTC. The chain uses TRBV5-6 and TRBJ2-5, with TRBD1 as a possible D gene (5 bases). With 4 bases removed from V and 1 base from J, the gap between germline ends came to 11 bases. The CDR3 length is 14 residues. CDR1 and CDR2 (germline): SGHDT, YYEEEE.

This clonotype was counted at least ten times. This rearrangement joins TRBV6-4 to TRBJ1-5; a possible D gene is TRBD1 (5 bases). The germline V gene encodes CDR1 MRHNA and CDR2 SNTAGT. Deletions cut 6 bases from V and 0 bases from J, with 18 bases between. The CDR3 totals 17 residues. CDR3: CASRQGPFPYSNQPQHF. CDR3 nucleotides: TGTGCCAGCAGGCAGGGCCCTTTCCCTTATAGCAATCAGCCCCAGCATTTT.

In this sample, this clonotype turned up a few times. The gene calls are TRBV7-2 and TRBJ1-2; 10 bases are shared with TRBD1. Germline V lookup: CDR1 SGHTA, CDR2 FQGNSA. This CDR3 has 17 amino acids. V was pared by 8 bases and J by 3 bases, with 15 bases of the junction left unmatched. The CDR3 DNA sequence: TGTGCCAGCCGTAACATCGGTGAAGGACAGGGGGACTATGGCTACACCTTC. Translating gives CASRNIGEGQGDYGYTF.

The V call is TRBV29-1, the J call TRBJ2-2; either TRBD1 or TRBD2 may supply D (6 bases each). CDR3 length equals 11 residues. The germline V and J ends were trimmed by 7 bases and 6 bases, with 9 bases remaining between them. Looked up from germline, CDR1 is SQVTM and CDR2 is ANQGSEA. The CDR3 DNA reads TGCAGCGGTGGGGGGCCCGGGGAGCTGTTTTTT. Protein: CSGGGPGELFF.

V is TRBV7-3 and J is TRBJ2-3, with a tentative D call TRBD2 (5 bases). The germline gives CDR1 SGHTA, CDR2 FQGTGA. V gave up 5 bases and J gave up 4 bases, with 13 bases separating them. The CDR3 has 14 residues. The DNA of the CDR3 is TGTGCCAGCAGCAGAACGGAGGCGGCAGATACGCAGTATTTT. It translates to CASSRTEAADTQYF.

A few counts support this clonotype. The chain is built from TRBV25-1 and TRBJ2-5, with D possibly matching TRBD1 (5 bases). The J call is uncertain, as TRBJ2-7 better fits the DNA end. The CDR3 length is 14 residues. Germline V gives CDR1 MGHDK, CDR2 SYGVNS. The CDR3 DNA sequence: TGTGCCAGCAGTGTCCGAGACAGCACCTACGAGCAGTACTTC. Protein product: CASSVRDSTYEQYF.

The chain recombines TRBV4-3 with TRBJ2-7; 7 bases match TRBD1. V shed 4 bases, J shed 1 base, and the junction held 10 bases outside the gene matches. Looked up from germline, CDR1 is LGHNA and CDR2 is YSLEER. The CDR3 consists of 16 residues. CDR3 in DNA: TGCGCCAGCAGCCTGGACCGGGACAGAGCTTCCTACGAGCAGTACTTC. Translation gives CASSLDRDRASYEQYF.

CDR3 sequence (DNA): TGTGCCAGCAGACGCCGCGGGGGGGCGATGAATGAGCAGTTCTTC. Protein product: CASRRRGGAMNEQFF. The genes are TRBV7-2 and TRBJ2-7; 9 bases map to TRBD2. Matching the DNA end better, TRBJ2-1 makes the J call doubtful. Germline CDR1 SGHTA, CDR2 FQGNSA. This CDR3 contains 15 residues.

The chain combines TRBV20-1 with TRBJ1-2; 12 bases agree with TRBD1. There are 15 residues in the CDR3. Germline values: CDR1 DFQATT, CDR2 SNEGSKA (reference sequence). J gave up 6 bases and V 6 bases, and 11 bases lay outside the gene matches. The CDR3 protein is CSAPLPGQGANGYTF. The CDR3, as DNA: TGCAGTGCGCCACTTCCGGGACAGGGGGCGAATGGCTACACCTTC.

This clonotype was counted ten times or more. The chain employs TRBV20-1 and TRBJ2-1; D is tentatively TRBD1 or TRBD2 (5 bases each). V shed 6 bases and J shed 9 bases, with 21 bases lying between them. The CDR3 runs to 14 residues. Looked up from germline, CDR1 is DFQATT and CDR2 is SNEGSKA (reference sequence). CDR3 sequence reads: CSAPGLLVSSEQFF. As DNA, the CDR3 is TGCAGTGCACCGGGGCTTCTTGTTAGCAGTGAGCAGTTCTTC.

The genes are TRBV14 and TRBJ2-1; 9 bases agree with TRBD2. The CDR3 consists of 16 residues. Germline V gene lookup returns CDR1 SGHDN and CDR2 FVKESK. With V trimmed by 1 base and J by 0 bases, 1 base remained unmatched. The CDR3 loop reads CASSQGREGSYNEQFF. The CDR3 region has the DNA TGTGCCAGCAGCCAAGGGCGGGAGGGCTCCTACAATGAGCAGTTCTTC.

The chain couples TRBV5-1 to TRBJ2-5, with D perhaps matching TRBD2 (6 bases). The V gene lost 4 bases and the J gene lost 0 bases, with 19 bases spanning the gap. CDR1 and CDR2 (germline): SGHRS, YFSETQ. This CDR3 contains 17 residues. CDR3 in amino acids: CASSRRGGSGYQETQYF. The CDR3 DNA is TGCGCCAGCAGCAGACGGGGCGGTAGCGGATACCAAGAGACCCAGTACTTC. Variable domain in full (rest from reference TRBV5-1 and TRBJ2-5): KAGVTQTPRYLIKTRGQQVTLSCSPISGHRSVSWYQQTPGQGLQFLFEYFSETQRNKGNFPGRFSGRQFSNSRSEMNVSTLELGDSALYLCASSRRGGSGYQETQYFGPGTRLLVL.